Below, 25 T cell receptor beta chains from the same sample are listed, as sequenced in a study of beta chain features in type 1 diabetes. Study-level results: Moderately but significantly shorter TCRB CDR3s were found in Type 1 diabetes patients in all four CD4+ subsets.

Which antigens these TCRs recognize remains unknown. The authors reverse transcribed all of the isolated RNA, so sequencing captured expressed TCRB transcripts. Sequenced by immunoSEQ multiplex PCR; TCRdb stores in-frame clones only, minus some. Of around 100,000 clones in the sample, 28% were seen once. The sequencing input was central memory CD4+ T cells from blood. The receptors here all came from a woman under 30 with type 1 diabetes.

The V call is TRBV18, the J call TRBJ2-1, with D perhaps matching TRBD2 (6 bases). Germline-derived CDR1 and CDR2 are KGHSH and LQKENI. V was clipped by 3 bases and J by 4 bases, with 19 bases between them. The CDR3 extends over 17 amino acids. The CDR3: CASSPADPTAGYNEQFF. DNA of the CDR3: TGTGCCAGCTCACCGGCGGACCCCACGGCGGGGTACAATGAGCAGTTCTTC.

CDR3 residues: CASSLGRGGTEAFF. The CDR3 DNA is TGTGCCAGCAGCTTGGGCCGGGGGGGCACTGAAGCTTTCTTT. The V and J genes are TRBV11-2 and TRBJ1-1; D possibly corresponds to TRBD1 (5 bases). CDR3 length: 14 residues. The germline V gene encodes CDR1 SGHAT and CDR2 FQNNGV. V lost 3 bases and J lost 4, with 12 bases in between.

V gene TRBV25-1 combines with J gene TRBJ1-5; possible D gene TRBD1, 6 bases. Trimming left V 4 bases short and J 6 bases short, with 22 bases between. Germline V CDR1 and CDR2: MGHDK, SYGVNS. The CDR3 spans 17 residues. The CDR3 region is CASSVRTPTKGVQPQHF. The DNA for the CDR3 is TGTGCCAGCAGTGTACGGACCCCCACCAAGGGGGTTCAGCCCCAGCATTTT.

The genes are TRBV25-1 and TRBJ1-1, with a weak D call TRBD1 (5 bases). Looked up from germline, CDR1 is MGHDK and CDR2 is SYGVNS. The CDR3 is made up of 15 amino acids. The V end was cut by 4 bases, the J end by 4 bases, with 16 bases between. CDR3: CASSGTGTWSTEAFF. The CDR3 DNA follows: TGTGCCAGCAGTGGCACCGGGACTTGGAGCACTGAAGCTTTCTTT.

J is TRBJ2-7 and V is TRBV5-1; 11 positions match TRBD2. V was pared by 5 bases and J by 5 bases, with 9 bases of the junction left unmatched. The length of the CDR3 is 15 residues. Germline V lookup: CDR1 SGHRS, CDR2 YFSETQ. The CDR3 here is CASRKTLAGGHEQYF. The CDR3 region has the DNA TGCGCCAGCAGGAAAACTCTAGCGGGAGGCCACGAGCAGTACTTC.

V usage is TRBV21-1 and J usage is TRBJ2-7; no DNA check was done on the table's D call, TRBD2. TRBV21-1 counts as a pseudogene. This CDR3 is 17 amino acids long. The CDR3 reads CASSKGKTSALGCEQYF. The CDR3 coding sequence is TGTGCCAGCAGCAAAGGAAAGACTAGCGCCTTGGGGTGTGAGCAGTACTTC.

The rearrangement links TRBV11-3 to TRBJ2-5, with 7 bases matching TRBD1. Losses at the gene ends were 5 bases for V and 4 bases for J; bases not matched to a gene: 7. The CDR3 consists of 14 residues. CDR1 and CDR2 from the germline V gene are SGHNT and YENEEA. CDR3 loop: CASSLRDRAETQYF. The CDR3 region has the DNA TGTGCCAGCAGCCTAAGAGACAGGGCAGAGACCCAGTACTTC.

The V gene is TRBV18, the J gene TRBJ1-2; 7 nucleotides agree with TRBD1. This CDR3 spans 15 amino acids. Germline CDR1 is KGHSH and CDR2 is LQKENI. The V and J ends lost 4 bases and 5 bases, in that order; junction bases with no gene match: 10. The CDR3: CASSQAPTGKYGYTF. The CDR3 DNA follows: TGTGCCAGCTCACAGGCCCCGACAGGGAAATATGGCTACACCTTC.

The V gene is TRBV4-3, the J gene TRBJ2-1, with 8 bases aligning to TRBD2. CDR3 length equals 16 residues. Germline values: CDR1 LGHNA, CDR2 YSLEER. Trimming at V came to 1 base and at J to 3 bases, leaving 5 bases not matched to a gene. The CDR3 DNA reads TGCGCCAGCAGCCAAGTTCGACTAGCGATCTACAATGAGCAGTTCTTC. Protein: CASSQVRLAIYNEQFF.

The V gene is TRBV5-1, the J gene TRBJ2-2, with 7 bases matching TRBD2. In germline, CDR1 is SGHRS, CDR2 YFSETQ. Trimming cost V 4 bases and J 10 bases; bases outside gene matches: 7. The CDR3 runs to 13 residues. The CDR3 DNA reads TGCGCCAGCAGCGATCAAGCGGGAACGGAGCTGTTTTTT. Translated: CASSDQAGTELFF. Complete variable domain (other parts from reference TRBV5-1 and TRBJ2-2): KAGVTQTPRYLIKTRGQQVTLSCSPISGHRSVSWYQQTPGQGLQFLFEYFSETQRNKGNFPGRFSGRQFSNSRSEMNVSTLELGDSALYLCASSDQAGTELFFGEGSRLTVL.

The CDR3 region has the DNA TGTGCCAGCAGCCACGACAGGGGTTCCCAAGAGACCCAGTACTTC. Its translation: CASSHDRGSQETQYF. This chain uses TRBV6-5 with TRBJ2-5; 8 bases match TRBD1. The germline gives CDR1 MNHEY, CDR2 SVGAGI. V shed 6 bases and J 1 base; nucleotides not matched to a gene: 7. The CDR3 contains 15 residues.

Here the CDR3 reads CASSRGLAGDTQYF. The CDR3, as DNA: TGTGCCAGCAGCCGAGGACTAGCGGGAGATACGCAGTATTTT. The gene calls are TRBV11-3 and TRBJ2-3, with 11 nucleotides matching TRBD2. Germline CDR1 is SGHNT and CDR2 is YENEEA. Unmatched junction bases numbered 3, after V lost 5 bases and J lost 5 bases. The CDR3 runs 14 residues. Drawing the rest from reference TRBV11-3 and TRBJ2-3, the complete variable domain is EAGVVQSPRYKIIEKKQPVAFWCNPISGHNTLYWYLQNLGQGPELLIRYENEEAVDDSQLPKDRFSAERLKGVDSTLKIQPAELGDSAVYLCASSRGLAGDTQYFGPGTRLTVL.

The chain has TRBV5-4 and TRBJ2-3; TRBD2 matches at 12 bases. The V gene's germline CDR1 is SGHNT and CDR2 YYREEE (reference sequence). V lost 3 bases and J lost 6; bases outside the gene matches: 11. The CDR3 consists of 17 residues. In DNA form, the CDR3 reads TGTGCCAGCAGCTCCAAATCTAGCGGGAGGGCCGGGGATACGCAGTATTTT. Its translation: CASSSKSSGRAGDTQYF.

This clone was detected only a few times. This chain connects TRBV9 to TRBJ2-1; the D gene is possibly TRBD1 (6 bases). The CDR3 runs 11 residues. The germline V gene encodes CDR1 SGDLS and CDR2 YYNGEE. Between the trimmed V and J ends, which lost 4 bases and 9 bases, there was a span of 8 bases. CDR3 amino acids: CASSTRGEQFF. The CDR3 DNA reads TGTGCCAGCAGCACCAGGGGTGAGCAGTTCTTC.

The chain's CDR3 is CAWSIRGNTEAFF. Here the CDR3 DNA reads TGTGCCTGGAGTATCAGGGGGAACACTGAAGCTTTCTTT. The V and J genes are TRBV30 and TRBJ1-1, with D possibly being TRBD1 (6 bases). CDR1 is GTSNPN, CDR2 SVGIG, per germline (reference sequence). Trimming cost V 2 bases and J 1 base, with 8 bases left between them. The CDR3 spans 13 residues.

V is TRBV11-3 and J is TRBJ1-1; no reliable D call. Between the trimmed V and J ends, which lost 4 bases and 0 bases, there was a span of 9 bases. CDR1 SGHNT and CDR2 YENEEA come from the germline V gene. CDR3 size: 14 residues. CDR3 DNA sequence: TGTGCCAGCAGCTCTCGACACATGAACACTGAAGCTTTCTTT. Translating gives CASSSRHMNTEAFF.

The J gene is TRBJ1-5, the V gene TRBV19; 7 positions agree with TRBD1. The CDR3 consists of 13 residues. After removal of 4 bases from V and 10 bases from J, the junction contained 7 bases not matched to a gene. The germline V gene has CDR1 LNHDA and CDR2 SQIVND (reference sequence). CDR3 protein: CASSTQAGGPQHF. The CDR3, as DNA: TGTGCCAGTAGTACCCAAGCAGGGGGTCCCCAGCATTTT. The entire variable domain, with the rest obtained from reference TRBV19 and TRBJ1-5, is as follows: DGGITQSPKYLFRKEGQNVTLSCEQNLNHDAMYWYRQDPGQGLRLIYYSQIVNDFQKGDIAEGYSVSREKKESFPLTVTSAQKNPTAFYLCASSTQAGGPQHFGDGTRLSIL.

The chain uses TRBV11-2 and TRBJ2-5, with TRBD1 as a possible D gene (5 bases). V dropped 1 base and J dropped 2 bases, with 14 bases sitting between them. CDR3 length: 16 residues. Germline-derived CDR1 and CDR2 are SGHAT and FQNNGV. Here the CDR3 reads CASSLVGRVSQETQYF. DNA for the CDR3: TGTGCCAGCAGCTTAGTTGGCAGGGTTTCGCAAGAGACCCAGTACTTC.

CDR3 sequence: CAWSVRRDEGAFF. CDR3 nucleotide sequence: TGTGCCTGGAGTGTACGGCGGGACGAAGGAGCTTTCTTT. V and J are TRBV30 and TRBJ1-1, with TRBD1 as a possible D gene (5 bases). The length of the CDR3 is 13 residues. The germline CDR1 and CDR2 sequences are GTSNPN and SVGIG (reference sequence). V shed 0 bases and J shed 10 bases, with 15 bases lying between them. The entire variable domain, with the rest obtained from reference TRBV30 and TRBJ1-1, is as follows: SQTIHQWPATLVQPVGSPLSLECTVEGTSNPNLYWYRQAAGRGLQLLFYSVGIGQISSEVPQNLSASRPQDRQFILSSKKLLLSDSGFYLCAWSVRRDEGAFFGQGTRLTVV.

This chain joins TRBV29-1 and TRBJ1-1; D is undetermined. CDR1 is SQVTM, CDR2 ANQGSEA, per germline. Trimming took 6 bases from V and 5 from J, leaving 13 bases between them. CDR3 length: 12 residues. Here the CDR3 DNA reads TGCAGCGTCAAGCAAGGAGGGACTGAAGCTTTCTTT. Protein sequence: CSVKQGGTEAFF.

This clone was counted only a few times. The V call is TRBV6-1, the J call TRBJ2-3, with 7 bases identical to TRBD1. The CDR3 is 16 amino acids. V gave up 3 bases and J gave up 7 bases; unmatched junction bases: 13. Germline CDR1 MNHNS, CDR2 SASEGT. CDR3 amino acids: CASSDELRGQGNTQYF. CDR3 in DNA: TGTGCCAGCAGTGACGAGTTGAGGGGGCAGGGGAATACGCAGTATTTT.

The chain joins TRBV6-1 to TRBJ1-1; maybe TRBD1 (5 bases). The CDR3 sequence is 13 residues long. Germline V gene lookup returns CDR1 MNHNS and CDR2 SASEGT. Trimming cost V 3 bases and J 5 bases, with 10 bases left between them. CDR3 DNA sequence: TGTGCCAGCAGTGAGCAGGGAGGGACTGAAGCTTTCTTT. Encoded protein: CASSEQGGTEAFF.

The sample holds a few counts of this clone. The V call is TRBV18, the J call TRBJ2-1, with 14 nucleotides matching TRBD2. V lost 3 bases and J lost 8; bases outside the gene matches: 3. CDR3 length: 15 residues. CDR1 is KGHSH, CDR2 LQKENI, per germline. The CDR3 nucleotides are TGTGCCAGCTCACCCGGGACTAGCGGGAGCGATGAGCAGTTCTTC. It codes for CASSPGTSGSDEQFF.

This clone was seen more than once but under ten times. The CDR3 bases are TGTGCCAGCAGCCCCCCCGGTGGACTTAACTATGGCTACACCTTC. Translating gives CASSPPGGLNYGYTF. The V call is TRBV14, the J call TRBJ1-2; unclear D gene. CDR3 length: 15 residues. Germline V lookup: CDR1 SGHDN, CDR2 FVKESK. V was trimmed by 4 bases and J by 1 base, leaving 13 bases between them. The full variable domain, in which reference TRBV14 and TRBJ1-2 provide the parts outside the CDR3, is EAGVTQFPSHSVIEKGQTVTLRCDPISGHDNLYWYRRVMGKEIKFLLHFVKESKQDESGMPNNRFLAERTGGTYSTLKVQPAELEDSGVYFCASSPPGGLNYGYTFGSGTRLTVV.

This chain connects TRBV2 to TRBJ1-5, with 10 bases fitting TRBD1. Germline V CDR1 and CDR2: SNHLY, FYNNEI. The CDR3 contains 14 residues. J gave up 4 bases and V 6 bases, and 3 bases lay outside the gene matches. DNA of the CDR3: TGTGCCAGCAGGGGGACAGGGGAAAATCAGCCCCAGCATTTT. It yields the protein CASRGTGENQPQHF.